Shown below are 18 T cell receptor beta chains from a single sample sequenced in a study of blood T cell repertoires in COVID-19. This table comes from immunoSEQ multiplex PCR, and its TCRdb copy is limited to in-frame clones, with some not included. The sample has hundreds of thousands of clones, approximately 80% seen once. Sequenced sample: peripheral blood. These receptors were obtained from a man aged 35-49 years with acute or convalescent COVID-19.

This clone was observed once. The V gene is TRBV14, the J gene TRBJ2-7, with 7 bases that match TRBD1. Germline CDR1 SGHDN, CDR2 FVKESK. This CDR3 is built from 15 residues. V was clipped by 0 bases and J by 2 bases; unmatched bases: 4. In DNA, the CDR3 is TGTGCCAGCAGCCAAGAATACAGGGGACCCTACGAGCAGTACTTC. This encodes CASSQEYRGPYEQYF.

The chain combines TRBV7-2 with TRBJ2-7; D gene unclear. The V end was cut by 0 bases, the J end by 0 bases, with 3 bases between. The CDR3 consists of 13 residues. Germline V gene sequence: CDR1 SGHTA, CDR2 FQGNSA. In nucleotides, the CDR3 is TGTGCCAGCAGCTTAGCCTCCTCCTACGAGCAGTACTTC. Residues: CASSLASSYEQYF.

The rearrangement joins TRBV7-8 to TRBJ2-1; 11 nucleotides match TRBD2. Germline CDR1 and CDR2: SGHVS and FQNEAQ. J lost 10 bases, V lost 1 base, and 9 bases had no gene match. The CDR3 runs 16 residues. CDR3 region: CASSLDWLAGGLEQFF. DNA for the CDR3: TGTGCCAGCAGCTTAGATTGGCTAGCGGGAGGCCTAGAGCAGTTCTTC.

The chain joins TRBV3-1 (or the pseudogene TRBV3-2) to TRBJ1-5; no definite D call. The CDR3 has 15 residues. CDR1 and CDR2 from the germline V gene are LGHDT and YNNKEL (reference sequence). The ends were cut back, 0 bases at V and 4 bases at J, with 10 bases in the middle. CDR3 in DNA: TGTGCCAGCAGCCAAGATTTGGGCTGGAATCAGCCCCAGCATTTT. Its protein product is CASSQDLGWNQPQHF.

The chain has TRBV4-3 and TRBJ2-1; 8 bases line up with TRBD2. V shed 2 bases, J shed 6 bases, and the junction held 12 bases outside the gene matches. The CDR3 spans 17 residues. From germline, CDR1 is LGHNA and CDR2 YSLEER. This CDR3 reads CASSQYPAGAVSNEQFF. CDR3 in DNA: TGCGCCAGCAGCCAATACCCAGCGGGAGCCGTGAGCAATGAGCAGTTCTTC.

V usage is TRBV7-6 and J usage is TRBJ2-7, with 15 nucleotides matching TRBD2. Per germline, CDR1 SGHVS and CDR2 FNYEAQ. The CDR3 totals 19 residues. The trim removed 5 bases at V and 1 base at J, leaving 12 bases unmatched. The CDR3 region is CASSPRGLAGGRVSYEQYF. Here the CDR3 DNA reads TGTGCCAGCAGCCCAAGGGGACTAGCGGGAGGTAGGGTTTCCTACGAGCAGTACTTC.

J is TRBJ2-5 and V is TRBV4-1; D not certain. Germline CDR1 MGHRA, CDR2 YSYEKL. The CDR3 loop spans 14 amino acids. The V gene lost 0 bases and the J gene lost 5 bases, with 10 bases spanning the gap. CDR3 loop: CASSQENLLETQYF. The DNA of the CDR3 is TGCGCCAGCAGCCAAGAAAATCTACTGGAGACCCAGTACTTC.

V and J are TRBV10-3 and TRBJ2-5; 7 bases are a match to TRBD1. Trimming removed 10 bases from V and 1 base from J; junction bases left unmatched: 3. CDR1 is ENHRY, CDR2 SYGVKD, per germline. This CDR3 comprises 12 residues. The CDR3 region is CASRDSQETQYF. The CDR3, as DNA: TGTGCCAGCCGGGACAGCCAAGAGACCCAGTACTTC.

The chain links TRBV5-1 to TRBJ1-4; D possibly corresponds to TRBD1 (5 bases). The CDR3 has 16 amino acids. V lost 0 bases and J 0 bases, leaving 9 bases between the germline ends. Germline values: CDR1 SGHRS, CDR2 YFSETQ. Here the CDR3 reads CASSLGLTATNEKLFF. Here the CDR3 DNA reads TGCGCCAGCAGCTTGGGGCTGACAGCAACTAATGAAAAACTGTTTTTT.

The rearrangement links TRBV5-6 to TRBJ2-7; 10 nucleotides align to TRBD2. The CDR3 runs 15 residues. Germline loops: CDR1 SGHDT, CDR2 YYEEEE. V lost 5 bases and J lost 5; bases outside the gene matches: 10. The CDR3 loop reads CASSALAGGGDEQYF. In DNA, the CDR3 is TGTGCCAGCAGTGCCTTAGCGGGAGGTGGCGACGAGCAGTACTTC. Based on the CDR3 plus reference TRBV5-6 and TRBJ2-7, the full variable domain is DAGVTQSPTHLIKTRGQQVTLRCSPKSGHDTVSWYQQALGQGPQFIFQYYEEEERQRGNFPDRFSGHQFPNYSSELNVNALLLGDSALYLCASSALAGGGDEQYFGPGTRLTVT.

This clone was recorded once. This chain joins TRBV6-1 and TRBJ1-5, with D unresolved. CDR1 is MNHNS and CDR2 is SASEGT in the germline V gene. Trimming cost V 3 bases and J 2 bases, with 14 bases left between them. The CDR3 loop spans 16 amino acids. The CDR3 region has the DNA TGTGCCAGCAGTGATGGAGTGTTCGGGGGCAATCAGCCCCAGCATTTT. This encodes CASSDGVFGGNQPQHF.

The chain uses TRBV6-2 or TRBV6-3 and TRBJ2-7, with TRBD2 identical over 7 bases. The CDR3 sequence is 14 residues long. The germline CDR1 and CDR2 sequences are MNHEY and SVGEGT. With V trimmed by 5 bases and J by 5 bases, 9 bases remained unmatched. The DNA for the CDR3 is TGTGCCAGCAGTCCGTGGACTAGGACCGACGAGCAGTACTTC. Its translation is CASSPWTRTDEQYF.

V gene TRBV11-2 combines with J gene TRBJ1-5; D not resolved. Per germline, CDR1 SGHAT and CDR2 FQNNGV. CDR3 length: 15 amino acids. V gave up 0 bases and J gave up 5 bases, with 11 bases separating them. This chain's CDR3 is CASSLDNGGYQPQHF. CDR3 sequence (DNA): TGTGCCAGCAGCTTAGATAACGGAGGGTATCAGCCCCAGCATTTT.

This chain's CDR3 is CASSLTGGYYGYTF. The CDR3 nucleotides are TGTGCCAGCAGCTTAACAGGGGGGTACTATGGCTACACCTTC. This chain joins TRBV13 and TRBJ1-2, with 8 bases that match TRBD1. The CDR3 is 14 amino acids. Looked up from germline, CDR1 is PRHDT and CDR2 is FYEKMQ (reference sequence). The V gene end was trimmed by 2 bases and the J gene end by 3 bases; junction bases not matched to a gene: 2.

The chain links TRBV18 to TRBJ1-1; D call uncertain. CDR3 length equals 14 residues. Per germline, CDR1 KGHSH and CDR2 LQKENI. V was shortened by 6 bases and J by 0 bases, with 11 bases between the two germline ends. CDR3 in amino acids: CASSQQSMNTEAFF. The CDR3 coding sequence is TGTGCCAGCTCTCAACAGTCGATGAACACTGAAGCTTTCTTT.

V usage is TRBV3-1 (or the pseudogene TRBV3-2) and J usage is TRBJ1-1; TRBD1 matches 7 bases. The CDR3 is 15 residues long. V lost 1 base and J lost 5; bases outside the gene matches: 7. Germline CDR1 is LGHDT and CDR2 is YNNKEL (reference sequence). The CDR3 region has the DNA TGTGCCAGCAGCCAAGGAGGGGGCTGGGGGACTGAAGCTTTCTTT. It specifies CASSQGGGWGTEAFF.

The chain is built from TRBV7-2 and TRBJ1-5; TRBD1 agrees at 10 bases. Trimming removed 3 bases from V and 6 bases from J; junction bases left unmatched: 2. This CDR3 has 14 residues. Looked up from germline, CDR1 is SGHTA and CDR2 is FQGNSA. CDR3 amino acids: CASSLTGGGQPQHF. The DNA for the CDR3 is TGTGCCAGCAGCTTGACAGGGGGCGGTCAGCCCCAGCATTTT.

V is TRBV4-1 and J is TRBJ2-6; D is possibly TRBD1 (6 bases). Looked up from germline, CDR1 is MGHRA and CDR2 is YSYEKL. Trimming shortened V by 4 bases and J by 4 bases, and 11 bases separated the two germline ends. The CDR3 loop spans 15 amino acids. The CDR3 protein is CASSPRGIGANVLTF. The DNA for the CDR3 is TGCGCCAGCAGCCCGAGGGGGATCGGGGCCAACGTCCTGACTTTC.